This T cell receptor (beta chain) was found in a study of regulatory T cells in long-lasting Graves disease. The V and J ends lost 8 bases and 0 bases respectively, with 11 bases between them. Germline V gene sequence: CDR1 SEHNR, CDR2 FQNEAQ (reference sequence). The CDR3 has 14 residues. Noted time point: newly diagnosed GD, antithyroid drugs for less than 3 months. Making the TCR library involved RNA that had been extracted from PBMCs. This clonotype has only a few counts. According to the study, TCR beta libraries were built with iRepertoire HTBI primers and CDR3-region Arm-PCR. Using its own MiXCR run on the multiplex PCR reads, TCRdb lists one record per CDR3 protein. Of 540,000 or so distinct CDR3 sequences listed, approximately 12% are singletons. These same data were also listed under a study on T cells in Graves' hyperthyroidism and ophthalmopathy.

This chain joins TRBV7-9 and TRBJ2-1; maybe TRBD2 (6 bases). The specimen comprised peripheral blood mononuclear cells (PBMCs), sampled at new diagnosis, from a patient treated with antithyroid drugs. The sequence was obtained from a young man with Graves disease. CDR3 DNA sequence: TGTGCCAGCCATAGCGGAAGCTCCTACAATGAGCAGTTCTTC. Its protein is CASHSGSSYNEQFF.